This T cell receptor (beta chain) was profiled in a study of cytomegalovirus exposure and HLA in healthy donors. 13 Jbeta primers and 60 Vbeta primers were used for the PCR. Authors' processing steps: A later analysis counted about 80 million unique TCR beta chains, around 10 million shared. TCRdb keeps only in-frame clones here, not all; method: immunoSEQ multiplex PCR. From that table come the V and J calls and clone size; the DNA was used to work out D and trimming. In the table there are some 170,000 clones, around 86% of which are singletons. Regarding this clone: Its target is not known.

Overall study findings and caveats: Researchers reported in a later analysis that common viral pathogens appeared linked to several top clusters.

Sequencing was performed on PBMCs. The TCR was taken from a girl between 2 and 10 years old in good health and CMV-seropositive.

CDR3 loop: CASSYPRTGEVHEQYF. The CDR3 coding sequence is TGTGCCAGCAGTTACCCTAGGACAGGGGAGGTACACGAGCAGTACTTC. V usage is TRBV6-8 and J usage is TRBJ2-7; 9 bases fit TRBD1. V lost 2 bases and J lost 5; bases outside the gene matches: 10. Germline V lookup: CDR1 MNHGY, CDR2 SAAAGT. The CDR3 is made up of 16 amino acids.